This T cell receptor (beta chain) was retrieved from a study of blood T cell repertoires in COVID-19. This CDR3 is 12 amino acids long. Trimming removed 3 bases from V and 8 bases from J, with 5 bases in between. CDR1 and CDR2 (germline): MNHEY, SVGAGI. Original analysis: Reference gene primer amplification gave estimated nucleated cell counts. Sequencing used immunoSEQ multiplex PCR; TCRdb keeps in-frame clones, though not all of them. That table furnishes V, J and clone size, whereas the DNA furnished D and trimming. The sample holds approximately 50,000 clones, less than 90% seen once. The clonotype was recovered from a human donor in a cohort sampled during active COVID-19. Sequenced material: peripheral blood. The rearrangement joins TRBV6-5 to TRBJ1-6; D is ambiguous. The CDR3 protein is CASSYRYSPLHF. Written as DNA, the CDR3 is TGTGCCAGCAGTTATCGGTATTCACCCCTCCACTTT.